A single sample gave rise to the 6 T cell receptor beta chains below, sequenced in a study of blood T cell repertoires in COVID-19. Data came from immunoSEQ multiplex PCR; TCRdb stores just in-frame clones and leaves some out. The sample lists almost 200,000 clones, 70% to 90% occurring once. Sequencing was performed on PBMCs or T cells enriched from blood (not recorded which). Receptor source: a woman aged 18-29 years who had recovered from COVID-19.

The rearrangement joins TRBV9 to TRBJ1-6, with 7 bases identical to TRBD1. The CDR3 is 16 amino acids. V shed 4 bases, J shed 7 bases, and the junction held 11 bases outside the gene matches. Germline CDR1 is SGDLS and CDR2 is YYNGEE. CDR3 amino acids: CASSSQPGTVNSPLHF. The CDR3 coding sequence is TGTGCCAGCAGCTCCCAACCAGGGACAGTAAATTCACCCCTCCACTTT.

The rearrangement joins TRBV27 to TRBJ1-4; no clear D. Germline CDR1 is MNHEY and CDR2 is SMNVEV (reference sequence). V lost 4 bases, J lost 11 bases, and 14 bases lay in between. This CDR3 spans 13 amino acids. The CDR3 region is CASSSSGIKKLFF. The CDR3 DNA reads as TGTGCCAGCAGTTCCTCGGGGATAAAGAAACTGTTTTTT.

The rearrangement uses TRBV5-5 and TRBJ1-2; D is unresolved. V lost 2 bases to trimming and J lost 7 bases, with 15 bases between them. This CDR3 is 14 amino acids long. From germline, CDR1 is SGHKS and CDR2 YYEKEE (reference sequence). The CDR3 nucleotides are TGTGCCAGCAGCTTAGCCCGAACCATCGCTGGCTACACCTTC. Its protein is CASSLARTIAGYTF.

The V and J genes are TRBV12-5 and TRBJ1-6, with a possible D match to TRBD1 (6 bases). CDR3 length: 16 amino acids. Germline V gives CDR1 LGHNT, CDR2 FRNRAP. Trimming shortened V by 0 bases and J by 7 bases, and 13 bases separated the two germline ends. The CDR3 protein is CASGLVQGTWNSPLHF. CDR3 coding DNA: TGTGCTAGTGGTTTGGTACAGGGAACGTGGAATTCACCCCTCCACTTT.

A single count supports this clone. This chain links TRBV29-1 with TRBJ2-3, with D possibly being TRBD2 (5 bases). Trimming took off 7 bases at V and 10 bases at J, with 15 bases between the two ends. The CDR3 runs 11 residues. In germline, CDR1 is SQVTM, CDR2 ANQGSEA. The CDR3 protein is CSAPSVRAQYF. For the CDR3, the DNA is TGCAGCGCACCGTCGGTGCGGGCGCAGTATTTT.

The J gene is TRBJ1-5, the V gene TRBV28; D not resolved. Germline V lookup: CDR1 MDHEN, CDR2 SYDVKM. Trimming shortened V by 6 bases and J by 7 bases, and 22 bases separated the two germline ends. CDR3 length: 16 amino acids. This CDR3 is CASSVRGWGREQPQHF. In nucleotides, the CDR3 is TGTGCCAGCAGCGTGAGAGGGTGGGGAAGAGAGCAGCCCCAGCATTTT.